The 24 T cell receptor beta chains presented below share a single source sample, sequenced in a study of shared clonotypes between healthy human individuals. The assay was immunoSEQ multiplex PCR, and TCRdb's table has in-frame clones only and misses some. The sample has a few million clones, around 92% seen once. The sequencing input was naive CD4+ T cells from PBMCs. Subset of the sample: CD45RA+ positively selected. The receptors shown here come from a man aged 18 to 29 in good health. Some clones in this sample may be carry-over from other donors' samples.

The DNA for the CDR3 is TGTGCCTGGGTCCAGGCTAGTGGGGAGACCCAGTACTTC. This sequence encodes CAWVQASGETQYF. This rearrangement joins TRBV30 to TRBJ2-5; no clear D. V lost 5 bases and J lost 5, with 15 bases in between. Germline V CDR1 and CDR2: GTSNPN, SVGIG (reference sequence). The CDR3 loop spans 13 amino acids.

This sequence joins TRBV19 and TRBJ1-5; tentative D call: TRBD1 (5 bases). The length of the CDR3 is 17 residues. V lost 3 bases to trimming and J lost 3 bases, with 18 bases between them. Germline-derived CDR1 and CDR2 are LNHDA and SQIVND (reference sequence). The CDR3 sequence: CASSISPTAQHNQPQHF. The CDR3 DNA sequence: TGTGCCAGTAGTATTTCTCCGACAGCTCAACACAATCAGCCCCAGCATTTT.

The gene calls are TRBV11-2 and TRBJ2-5, with TRBD2 matching 7 bases. Germline CDR1 is SGHAT and CDR2 is FQNNGV. There are 15 residues in the CDR3. With V trimmed by 1 base and J by 5 bases, 7 bases remained unmatched. The DNA of the CDR3 is TGTGCCAGCAGCTTAGGGGCGGGGGTTGCGGAGACCCAGTACTTC. It codes for CASSLGAGVAETQYF. Combining the CDR3 with reference TRBV11-2 and TRBJ2-5 gives the whole variable domain EAGVAQSPRYKIIEKRQSVAFWCNPISGHATLYWYQQILGQGPKLLIQFQNNGVVDDSQLPKDRFSAERLKGVDSTLKIQPAKLEDSAVYLCASSLGAGVAETQYFGPGTRLLVL.

This chain links TRBV4-3 with TRBJ2-1; 7 bases match TRBD2. The CDR3 consists of 16 residues. J was trimmed by 3 bases and V by 8 bases; bases with no gene match: 13. Looked up from germline, CDR1 is LGHNA and CDR2 is YSLEER. CDR3 sequence reads: CASSTLELAYYNEQFF. The CDR3 bases are TGCGCCAGCTCCACACTAGAACTAGCGTACTACAATGAGCAGTTCTTC.

V and J are TRBV27 and TRBJ2-7; tentatively, D is TRBD2 (5 bases). V lost 10 bases and J 2 bases, leaving 18 bases between the germline ends. The germline V gene has CDR1 MNHEY and CDR2 SMNVEV (reference sequence). This CDR3 has 14 residues. CDR3 in amino acids: CATGPSGQPYEQYF. The CDR3 coding sequence is TGTGCCACCGGTCCCAGCGGCCAACCCTACGAGCAGTACTTC.

The J gene is TRBJ2-1, the V gene TRBV5-1; 11 nucleotides match TRBD2. J lost 7 bases, V lost 7 bases, and 10 bases had no gene match. In germline, CDR1 is SGHRS, CDR2 YFSETQ. CDR3 length: 15 residues. The CDR3 region is CASAQTSGILNEQFF. In nucleotides, the CDR3 is TGCGCCAGCGCTCAGACTAGCGGGATTCTGAATGAGCAGTTCTTC. Looking up the rest from reference TRBV5-1 and TRBJ2-1 gives the full variable domain: KAGVTQTPRYLIKTRGQQVTLSCSPISGHRSVSWYQQTPGQGLQFLFEYFSETQRNKGNFPGRFSGRQFSNSRSEMNVSTLELGDSALYLCASAQTSGILNEQFFGPGTRLTVL.

Points on this clone: The sample carries other DNA sequences with the same CDR3. This chain connects TRBV5-1 to TRBJ1-5; maybe TRBD1 (5 bases). The CDR3 contains 14 residues. V was pared by 0 bases and J by 7 bases, with 11 bases between. CDR1 SGHRS and CDR2 YFSETQ come from the germline V gene. CDR3 in amino acids: CASSLGGGEQPQHF. The CDR3 DNA sequence: TGCGCCAGCAGCTTGGGCGGGGGAGAGCAGCCCCAGCATTTT.

This clone was recorded only once. The CDR3 sequence: CASSPRTPRAYEQYF. The CDR3 DNA is TGTGCCAGCTCACCAAGAACCCCACGGGCCTACGAGCAGTACTTC. The chain carries TRBV18 and TRBJ2-7; D unclear. Germline loops: CDR1 KGHSH, CDR2 LQKENI. The CDR3 contains 15 residues. Trimming stripped 2 bases from V and 2 bases from J, with 13 bases between. The full variable domain, its missing parts supplied by reference TRBV18 and TRBJ2-7, is NAGVMQNPRHLVRRRGQEARLRCSPMKGHSHVYWYRQLPEEGLKFMVYLQKENIIDESGMPKERFSAEFPKEGPSILRIQQVVRGDSAAYFCASSPRTPRAYEQYFGPGTRLTVT.

This rearrangement joins TRBV5-1 to TRBJ2-1; D perhaps matches TRBD2 (5 bases). V was trimmed by 4 bases and J by 8 bases, leaving 13 bases between them. Germline V gives CDR1 SGHRS, CDR2 YFSETQ. The CDR3 loop spans 13 amino acids. As DNA, the CDR3 is TGCGCCAGCAGCACATTCCCCGGGGATGAGCAGTTCTTC. This translates into CASSTFPGDEQFF.

V and J are TRBV7-7 and TRBJ2-5; tentative D call: TRBD2 (5 bases). Germline V gene data show CDR1 as SSHAT and CDR2 as FNYEAQ (reference sequence). The CDR3 length is 13 residues. The V and J ends lost 5 bases and 2 bases respectively, with 9 bases between them. Here the CDR3 reads CASSLLEQETQYF. The CDR3 DNA sequence: TGTGCCAGCAGCCTACTAGAGCAAGAGACCCAGTACTTC. Full variable domain (missing parts from reference TRBV7-7 and TRBJ2-5): GAGVSQSPRYKVTKRGQDVTLRCDPISSHATLYWYQQALGQGPEFLTYFNYEAQPDKSGLPSDRFSAERPEGSISTLTIQRTEQRDSAMYRCASSLLEQETQYFGPGTRLLVL.

The chain links TRBV19 to TRBJ2-1, with D perhaps TRBD2 (6 bases). The CDR3 has 13 amino acids. Germline V gene sequence: CDR1 LNHDA, CDR2 SQIVND (reference sequence). Between the trimmed V and J ends, which lost 3 bases and 7 bases, there was a span of 10 bases. The CDR3 sequence: CASSMYGGNEQFF. CDR3 bases: TGTGCCAGTAGTATGTATGGGGGGAATGAGCAGTTCTTC. The complete variable domain, with remaining parts taken from reference TRBV19 and TRBJ2-1, reads DGGITQSPKYLFRKEGQNVTLSCEQNLNHDAMYWYRQDPGQGLRLIYYSQIVNDFQKGDIAEGYSVSREKKESFPLTVTSAQKNPTAFYLCASSMYGGNEQFFGPGTRLTVL.

The V and J genes are TRBV5-1 and TRBJ2-1; 11 bases are a match to TRBD2. CDR3 length: 15 residues. Germline V gene data show CDR1 as SGHRS and CDR2 as YFSETQ. After removal of 4 bases from V and 7 bases from J, the junction contained 7 bases not matched to a gene. CDR3 in DNA: TGCGCCAGCAGCGATAGCGGGAGGGCCGAAAATGAGCAGTTCTTC. It translates to CASSDSGRAENEQFF.

As to this clone: A read error may account for a junction end that differs from germline. This chain connects TRBV4-2 to TRBJ2-1; D gene unclear. Germline V lookup: CDR1 LGHNA, CDR2 YNFKEQ. There are 13 residues in the CDR3. The CDR3 DNA reads as TGTGCCAGCAGCCAAGATAGCACCCACGAGTTTATCTTC. Translation gives CASSQDSTHEFIF.

To note about this clone: The sample carries other DNA sequences with the same CDR3. The V gene is TRBV7-3, the J gene TRBJ2-1; TRBD2 matches at 7 bases. CDR3 length: 15 residues. Germline CDR1 and CDR2: SGHTA and FQGTGA. V shed 2 bases, J shed 2 bases, and the junction held 3 bases outside the gene matches. In DNA form, the CDR3 reads TGTGCCAGCAGCTTACTGGGAGGGCCCTACAATGAGCAGTTCTTC. Residues: CASSLLGGPYNEQFF.

The chain has TRBV5-1 and TRBJ1-1; D unresolved. Germline assignment: CDR1 SGHRS and CDR2 YFSETQ. Trimming shortened V by 2 bases and J by 4 bases, and 9 bases separated the two germline ends. The length of the CDR3 is 13 residues. The CDR3 sequence is CASSFQFGTEAFF. The CDR3 DNA reads TGCGCCAGCAGCTTTCAGTTTGGCACTGAAGCTTTCTTT.

This rearrangement joins TRBV6-6 to TRBJ1-3; 7 bases fit TRBD1. The CDR3 consists of 16 residues. The germline gives CDR1 MNHNY, CDR2 SVGAGI (reference sequence). With V trimmed by 2 bases and J by 2 bases, 6 bases remained unmatched. CDR3 residues: CASSYARQGAGNTIYF. In nucleotides, the CDR3 is TGTGCCAGCAGTTACGCGAGGCAGGGGGCTGGAAACACCATATATTTT.

A note on this clone: One end of the junction does not line up with germline, which may come from a read error. For the CDR3, the DNA is TGTGCCAGCAGCTACTTCAGAGGAAACACCATATATTTT. Its protein is CASSYFRGNTIYF. The rearrangement links TRBV6-5 to TRBJ1-3; no firm D call. CDR3 size: 13 residues. Germline CDR1 is MNHEY and CDR2 is SVGAGI.

This clone showed up just once. This chain connects TRBV7-9 to TRBJ1-1, with D uncertain. Germline CDR1 is SEHNR and CDR2 is FQNEAQ (reference sequence). V shed 1 base and J shed 10 bases, with 16 bases lying between them. The CDR3 extends over 14 amino acids. This CDR3 is CASSLESAADGAFF. The CDR3 DNA sequence: TGTGCCAGCAGCTTAGAGTCGGCCGCAGACGGAGCTTTCTTT. Full variable domain (remainder filled in from reference TRBV7-9 and TRBJ1-1): DTGVSQNPRHKITKRGQNVTFRCDPISEHNRLYWYRQTLGQGPEFLTYFQNEAQLEKSRLLSDRFSAERPKGSFSTLEIQRTEQGDSAMYLCASSLESAADGAFFGQGTRLTVV.

V is TRBV6-5 and J is TRBJ2-3, with a possible D match to TRBD1 (6 bases). CDR1 is MNHEY and CDR2 is SVGAGI in the germline V gene. CDR3 size: 15 residues. V gave up 4 bases and J gave up 1 base, with 12 bases separating them. DNA of the CDR3: TGTGCCAGCAGTTCTCGATGGACAGGCACAGATACGCAGTATTTT. This codes for CASSSRWTGTDTQYF.

The chain recombines TRBV7-3 with TRBJ2-1, with 9 positions matching TRBD1. CDR1 is SGHTA, CDR2 FQGTGA, per germline. This CDR3 comprises 13 residues. Losses at the gene ends were 5 bases for V and 7 bases for J; bases not matched to a gene: 3. Here the CDR3 reads CASSPTGGNEQFF. The CDR3 DNA is TGTGCCAGCAGCCCGACAGGGGGGAATGAGCAGTTCTTC.

About this clone: This sample includes further DNA sequences coding for the same CDR3. The chain recombines TRBV7-8 with TRBJ2-7, with D hard to call. Between the trimmed V and J ends, which lost 2 bases and 7 bases, there was a span of 9 bases. The CDR3 spans 12 residues. Germline CDR1 and CDR2: SGHVS and FQNEAQ. CDR3 sequence: CASSLMLGEQYF. The CDR3 DNA reads as TGTGCCAGCAGCTTAATGCTGGGGGAGCAGTACTTC.

The chain combines TRBV5-8 with TRBJ2-5, with 8 bases lining up with TRBD2. Germline CDR1 reads SGHTS; CDR2 reads YDEGEE. The CDR3 has 14 amino acids. V was clipped by 2 bases and J by 5 bases; unmatched bases: 5. The CDR3 coding sequence is TGTGCCAGCAGCTTCCCCGGGACTAGGGAGACCCAGTACTTC. Translation: CASSFPGTRETQYF.

The genes are TRBV5-1 and TRBJ2-2; D may be TRBD2 (5 bases). The CDR3 runs to 15 residues. V lost 4 bases and J lost 7, with 17 bases in between. CDR1 and CDR2 from the germline V gene are SGHRS and YFSETQ. CDR3 protein: CASSPRTRGDGELFF. For the CDR3, the DNA is TGCGCCAGCAGCCCCAGGACTCGGGGAGACGGGGAGCTGTTTTTT.

J is TRBJ2-6 and V is TRBV5-1, with 7 bases lining up with TRBD1. The CDR3 is 16 amino acids. Germline CDR1 SGHRS, CDR2 YFSETQ. Trimming took 7 bases from V and 0 from J; bases not matched to a gene: 7. Here the CDR3 DNA reads TGCGCCAGCCACCCGGGACAGAACTCTGGGGCCAACGTCCTGACTTTC. The encoded protein is CASHPGQNSGANVLTF.